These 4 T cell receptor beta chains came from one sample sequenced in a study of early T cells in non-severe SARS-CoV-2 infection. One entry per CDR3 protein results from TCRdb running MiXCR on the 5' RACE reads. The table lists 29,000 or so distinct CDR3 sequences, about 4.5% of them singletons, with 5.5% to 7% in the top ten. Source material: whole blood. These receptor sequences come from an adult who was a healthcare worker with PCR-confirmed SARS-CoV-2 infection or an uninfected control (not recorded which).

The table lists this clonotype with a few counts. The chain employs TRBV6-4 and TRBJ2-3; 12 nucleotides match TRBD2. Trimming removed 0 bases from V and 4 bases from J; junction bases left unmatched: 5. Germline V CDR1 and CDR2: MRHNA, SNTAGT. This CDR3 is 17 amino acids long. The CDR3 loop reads CASSDSASGGAADTQYF. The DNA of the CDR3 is TGTGCCAGCAGTGACTCGGCTAGCGGGGGGGCCGCAGATACGCAGTATTTT.

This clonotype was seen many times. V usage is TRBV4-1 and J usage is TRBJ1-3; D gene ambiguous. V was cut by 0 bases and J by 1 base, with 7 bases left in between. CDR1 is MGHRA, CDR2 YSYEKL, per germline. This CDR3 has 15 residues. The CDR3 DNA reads TGCGCCAGCAGCCAAGAACGACAATCTGGAAACACCATATATTTT. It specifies CASSQERQSGNTIYF.

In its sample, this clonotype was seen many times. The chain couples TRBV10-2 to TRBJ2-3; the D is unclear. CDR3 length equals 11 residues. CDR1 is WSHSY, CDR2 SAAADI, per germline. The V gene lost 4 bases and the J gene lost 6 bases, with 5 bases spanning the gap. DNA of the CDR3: TGCGCCAGCAGTGCAGCTGATACGCAGTATTTT. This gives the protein CASSAADTQYF.

CDR3 sequence reads: CAIRRAGAGETQYF. In DNA form, the CDR3 reads TGTGCCATCAGAAGAGCGGGGGCGGGGGAGACCCAGTACTTC. The rearrangement links TRBV10-3 to TRBJ2-5; TRBD2 aligns across 8 bases. After removal of 6 bases from V and 5 bases from J, the junction contained 8 bases not matched to a gene. This CDR3 spans 14 amino acids. The germline V gene has CDR1 ENHRY and CDR2 SYGVKD.